The 5 T cell receptor beta chains below all came from one sample that was sequenced in a study of blood T cell repertoires in COVID-19. Sequencing used immunoSEQ multiplex PCR; TCRdb keeps in-frame clones, though not all of them. The sample records fewer than 250,000 clones, about four fifths being singletons. Input material: peripheral blood. All receptors derive from a man between 50 and 59 years old with acute or convalescent COVID-19.

The V call is TRBV2, the J call TRBJ1-6, with 9 bases aligning to TRBD1. The CDR3 extends over 17 amino acids. CDR1 SNHLY and CDR2 FYNNEI come from the germline V gene. V dropped 6 bases and J dropped 1; count of bases not matched to a gene: 7. The CDR3 spells CASRTWTGASYNSPLHF. CDR3 nucleotide sequence: TGTGCCAGCAGGACCTGGACAGGGGCATCCTATAATTCACCCCTCCACTTT.

This clone was seen repeatedly, ten times or more. The rearrangement joins TRBV11-2 to TRBJ2-7; D may be TRBD2 (7 bases). V lost 3 bases, J lost 2 bases, and 11 bases lay in between. The length of the CDR3 is 14 residues. Germline CDR1 and CDR2: SGHAT and FQNNGV. CDR3 loop: CASSFSGGTYEQYF. The CDR3 nucleotides read TGTGCCAGCAGCTTCTCGGGGGGCACCTACGAGCAGTACTTC.

The chain uses TRBV6-5 and TRBJ2-7; TRBD2 might be the D (5 bases). V lost 4 bases and J 1 base, leaving 8 bases between the germline ends. The CDR3 length is 13 residues. Germline V lookup: CDR1 MNHEY, CDR2 SVGAGI. CDR3 residues: CASSFGESYEQYF. The CDR3 nucleotides read TGTGCCAGCAGTTTCGGGGAATCCTACGAGCAGTACTTC.

The chain joins TRBV9 to TRBJ2-7, with a tentative D call TRBD1 (5 bases). Germline CDR1 is SGDLS and CDR2 is YYNGEE. The V end lost 0 bases, the J end lost 3 bases, and 13 bases lay between the germline ends. This CDR3 is built from 15 residues. The chain's CDR3 is CASSVAAGNNYEQYF. CDR3 DNA sequence: TGTGCCAGCAGCGTAGCGGCAGGGAACAACTACGAGCAGTACTTC.

The J gene is TRBJ1-4, the V gene TRBV9; tentative D call: TRBD1 (6 bases). From germline, CDR1 is SGDLS and CDR2 YYNGEE. V shed 0 bases and J shed 1 base, with 10 bases lying between them. The CDR3 contains 16 residues. CDR3 nucleotide sequence: TGTGCCAGCAGCGTAGCTCCAGGGGTAACTAATGAAAAACTGTTTTTT. This translates into CASSVAPGVTNEKLFF.